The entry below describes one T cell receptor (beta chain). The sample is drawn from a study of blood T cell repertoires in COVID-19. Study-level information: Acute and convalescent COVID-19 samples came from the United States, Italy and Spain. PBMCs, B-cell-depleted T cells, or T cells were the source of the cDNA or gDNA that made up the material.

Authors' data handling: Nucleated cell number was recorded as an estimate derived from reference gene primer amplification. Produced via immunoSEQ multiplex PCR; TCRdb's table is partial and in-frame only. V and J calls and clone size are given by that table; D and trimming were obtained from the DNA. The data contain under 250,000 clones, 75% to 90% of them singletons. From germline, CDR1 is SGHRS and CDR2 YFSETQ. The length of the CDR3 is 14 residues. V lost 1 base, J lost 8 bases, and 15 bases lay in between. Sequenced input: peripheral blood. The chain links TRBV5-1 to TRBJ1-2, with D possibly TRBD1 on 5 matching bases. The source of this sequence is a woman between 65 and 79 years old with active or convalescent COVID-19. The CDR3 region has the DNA TGCGCCAGCAGCTTGAGTCCAGGGTCTGAAGGCTACACCTTC. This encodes CASSLSPGSEGYTF.